Below are 8 T cell receptor beta chains sequenced from a single sample in a study of breast tumors, draining lymph nodes, adjacent tissues. A single record per CDR3 protein comes from TCRdb applying MiXCR to the multiplex PCR reads. The sample comprises 15,000 or so distinct CDR3 sequences, around 55% of which are singletons, and more than 30% rests with the top ten. The sample consisted of tumor-adjacent breast tissue. These receptor sequences come from a female donor with breast cancer. Some clones in this sample may be carry-over from other donors' samples.

This clonotype was seen many times. A read error is possible here, since a much larger clone lies one base away. V usage is TRBV7-3 and J usage is TRBJ2-6; D is undetermined. Per the germline V gene, CDR1 is SGHTA and CDR2 is FQGTGA. The CDR3 is made up of 19 amino acids. The CDR3, as DNA: TGTGCCAGCACCCTCCCACCGGGTGCCCCCACCTCTGGGCCCAACGTCCTGACTTTC. This sequence encodes CASTLPPGAPTSGPNVLTF.

A few counts support this clonotype. This chain uses TRBV28 with TRBJ2-1; 11 nucleotides line up with TRBD2. The ends lost 2 bases at V and 4 bases at J; junction bases unmatched: 7. This CDR3 is 17 amino acids long. CDR1 and CDR2 from the germline V gene are MDHEN and SYDVKM. CDR3 amino acids: CASSLDGRLAGYNEQFF. CDR3 bases: TGTGCCAGCAGTTTAGATGGCCGACTAGCGGGGTACAATGAGCAGTTCTTC. Variable domain in full (rest from reference TRBV28 and TRBJ2-1): DVKVTQSSRYLVKRTGEKVFLECVQDMDHENMFWYRQDPGLGLRLIYFSYDVKMKEKGDIPEGYSVSREKKERFSLILESASTNQTSMYLCASSLDGRLAGYNEQFFGPGTRLTVL.

The rearrangement links TRBV19 to TRBJ2-5; 8 positions match TRBD1. The germline CDR1 and CDR2 sequences are LNHDA and SQIVND (reference sequence). V lost 4 bases, J lost 4 bases, and 5 bases stayed unmatched. The CDR3 runs to 14 residues. The CDR3 DNA reads as TGTGCCAGTAGTACAGACAGGGGTGGAGAGACCCAGTACTTC. Translation gives CASSTDRGGETQYF.

The sample holds many counts of this clonotype. The rearrangement links TRBV20-1 to TRBJ1-1; unclear D gene. Germline assignment: CDR1 DFQATT and CDR2 SNEGSKA (reference sequence). CDR3 length equals 11 residues. The V and J ends lost 4 bases and 10 bases respectively, with 13 bases between them. The CDR3 protein is CSATEDPGAFF. Written as DNA, the CDR3 is TGCAGTGCTACCGAAGACCCAGGAGCTTTCTTT.

The chain combines TRBV6-5 with TRBJ2-7, with 8 bases aligning to TRBD2. Germline CDR1 is MNHEY and CDR2 is SVGAGI. Germline trimming cut 8 bases from V and 6 bases from J; bases unmatched to any gene: 6. This CDR3 has 12 amino acids. CDR3 in DNA: TGTGCCAGCTCCATTCGGGAGGGCGAGCAGTACTTC. The encoded protein is CASSIREGEQYF.

The chain recombines TRBV7-2 with TRBJ2-7, with 7 positions matching TRBD1. With V trimmed by 3 bases and J by 2 bases, 16 bases remained unmatched. The length of the CDR3 is 18 residues. Germline CDR1 and CDR2: SGHTA and FQGNSA. The CDR3 nucleotides are TGTGCCAGCAGCTTCCCGGGGTACAGGGGTTCTTCACCCTACGAGCAGTACTTC. Translated, it gives CASSFPGYRGSSPYEQYF.

J is TRBJ1-2 and V is TRBV29-1, with D hard to call. The CDR3 is made up of 10 amino acids. Trimming took off 2 bases at V and 3 bases at J, with 1 base between the two ends. Germline V gene lookup returns CDR1 SQVTM and CDR2 ANQGSEA. The CDR3 bases are TGCAGCGTTGAACACTATGGCTACACCTTC. It encodes CSVEHYGYTF.

This clonotype was seen repeatedly, ten times or more. This sequence may be a read error, since a much larger clone differs from it by one base. This chain links TRBV9 with TRBJ2-1, with D maybe TRBD1 (6 bases). There are 15 residues in the CDR3. Per the germline V gene, CDR1 is SGDLS and CDR2 is YYNGEE. The DNA of the CDR3 is TGTGCCAGCAGCCCCCGGGACACAGTCTACAATGAGCCGTTCTTC. Protein: CASSPRDTVYNEPFF.